This T cell receptor (beta chain) originates from a study of blood T cell repertoires in COVID-19. The length of the CDR3 is 14 residues. The trim removed 7 bases at V and 5 bases at J, leaving 9 bases unmatched. Germline loops: CDR1 SGHDN, CDR2 FVKESK. Measured with immunoSEQ multiplex PCR; TCRdb has only the in-frame clones, and not every one. The sample contains roughly 380,000 clones, 70% to 90% of which appear only once. Individuals aged about 18 to 95 years were recruited from 24 US areas. The rearrangement uses TRBV14 and TRBJ2-7, with 9 bases matching TRBD1. The specimen sequenced was PBMCs or T cells enriched from blood (not recorded which). The sequence derives from a man between 25 and 39 years old who had recovered from COVID-19. This CDR3 reads CASTPGDRVNEQYF. For the CDR3, the DNA is TGTGCCAGCACCCCTGGGGACAGGGTGAACGAGCAGTACTTC.